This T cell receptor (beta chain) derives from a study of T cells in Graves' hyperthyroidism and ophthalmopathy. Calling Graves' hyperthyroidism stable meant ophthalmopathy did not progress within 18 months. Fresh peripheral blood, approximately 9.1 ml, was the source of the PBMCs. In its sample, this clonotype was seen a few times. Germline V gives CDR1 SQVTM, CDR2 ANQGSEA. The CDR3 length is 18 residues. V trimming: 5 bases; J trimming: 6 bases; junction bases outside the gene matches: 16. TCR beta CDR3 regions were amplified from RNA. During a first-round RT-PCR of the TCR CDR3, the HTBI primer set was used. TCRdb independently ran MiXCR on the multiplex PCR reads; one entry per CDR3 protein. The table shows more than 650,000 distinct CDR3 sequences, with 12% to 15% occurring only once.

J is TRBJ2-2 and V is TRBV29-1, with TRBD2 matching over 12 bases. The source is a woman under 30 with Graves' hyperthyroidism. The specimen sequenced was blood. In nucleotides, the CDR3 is TGCAGCGTTCTTACCAGATCTAGCGGGAGGGCCGTAGCCGGGGAGCTGTTTTTT. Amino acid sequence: CSVLTRSSGRAVAGELFF.